The sequence of this T cell receptor (beta chain) was determined in a study of T cells in localized non-small cell lung cancer (dated by TCRdb to 2020 to 2022). Describing the broader study: Comparing tumors with uninvolved tumor-adjacent lungs, the study looked at the T cell repertoires of around 250 patients with early-stage NSCLC. The cohort comprised roughly 240 treatment-naïve NSCLC patients with resected, localized lung tumors. Of the NSCLC patients, around 130 were male and around 97 were female, and the mean age was around 66 years. Study-level results and caveats: Uninvolved tumor-adjacent lung showed the highest T cell clonality, higher than tumor, which suggests more focused antigenic responses in the uninvolved tumor-adjacent lung. Because of the exploratory design, TCR variables were selected using unadjusted p-values without false-discovery rate correction. Higher T cell density in blood was associated with longer overall survival, whereas higher clonality in adjacent lung was associated with shorter survival. Of the top 100 tumor clones, a median of 57 were detected in paired uninvolved adjacent lung; over 25 were also among that lung's top 100. Because multi-region sequencing of the tumors was not done, intratumor heterogeneity could not be ruled out.

At diagnosis, peripheral blood, uninvolved tumor-adjacent lung and tumor were collected and were preserved as a mix of fresh-frozen and FFPE material. For TCR repertoire profiling, the blood samples were analyzed as peripheral blood mononuclear cells. The immunoSEQ Assay was used to sequence TCR beta CDR3 regions from DNA. As for the original processing: T cell density was computed as TCR beta template counts normalized to usable DNA estimated by amplifying housekeeping genes. Richness was estimated with the preseqR package, extrapolating to 400,000 templates for PBMC samples and 120,000 templates for tissue samples. Clonality was defined as one minus Pielou's evenness. Differential abundance testing on productive amino-acid clonotypes, with a minimum total count of 5 and an alpha of 0.1, was used to identify tissue-enriched TCRs. The Jaccard Index and the Morisita Overlap Index were used to measure repertoire overlap between compartments. GLIPH grouped TCR beta CDR3s together with public tetramer-defined viral CDR3s, and a viral motif had to include at least three viral sequences and show V-gene enrichment. Imported from immuneACCESS, the table was reduced by TCRdb to in-frame sequences with V and J called. These copies leave out some clones; in studies compared against another copy, an unresolved V gene accounts for under half, and the cause of the remainder is not known. V and J calls plus clone size are reproduced from that table; the DNA served to infer D and trimming. This sample is represented by 40,000 to 60,000 clones; about 86% of them were singletons. 15% to 20% of the sample is held by the ten biggest clonotypes.

In the case of this clone: What antigen it recognizes has not been identified. Base-call qualities are not available, and no considerably larger clone is one nucleotide away.

The cysteine opens and the phenylalanine closes a CDR3 of 15 amino acids. The kept DNA is CDR3 alone, 45 bases in frame from the first base. The germline V gene supplies CDR1 SNHLY and CDR2 FYNNEI. V is pruned by 7 bases and J by 9 bases, leaving 16 bases of the junction without a gene match. The chain employs TRBV2 and TRBJ2-5; 8 of the junction bases match TRBD1. The receptor comes from a man between 40 and 70 years old with stage III lung adenocarcinoma. Here the sequenced sample was peripheral blood mononuclear cells, taken before any cancer treatment. This receptor carries the CDR3 CASTLGQGARKAQYF. The nucleotides read TGTGCCAGCACCTTGGGGCAGGGGGCGAGGAAGGCCCAGTACTTC.